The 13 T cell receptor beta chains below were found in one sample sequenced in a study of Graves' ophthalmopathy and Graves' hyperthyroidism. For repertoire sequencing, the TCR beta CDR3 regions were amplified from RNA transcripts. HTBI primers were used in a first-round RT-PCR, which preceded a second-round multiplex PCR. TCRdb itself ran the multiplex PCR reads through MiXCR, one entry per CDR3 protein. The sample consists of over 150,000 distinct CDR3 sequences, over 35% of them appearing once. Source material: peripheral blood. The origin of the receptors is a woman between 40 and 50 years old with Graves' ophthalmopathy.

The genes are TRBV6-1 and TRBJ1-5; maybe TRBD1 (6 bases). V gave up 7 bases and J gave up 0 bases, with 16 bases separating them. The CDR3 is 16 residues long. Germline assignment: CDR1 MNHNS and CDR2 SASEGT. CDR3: CASKVSGDYSNQPQHF. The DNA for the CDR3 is TGTGCCAGCAAGGTTTCAGGGGACTATAGCAATCAGCCCCAGCATTTT.

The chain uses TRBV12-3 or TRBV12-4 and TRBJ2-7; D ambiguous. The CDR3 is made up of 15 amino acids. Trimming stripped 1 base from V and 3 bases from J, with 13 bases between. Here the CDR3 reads CASSLEGTTYYEQYF. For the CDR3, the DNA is TGTGCCAGCAGTTTAGAGGGCACGACTTACTACGAGCAGTACTTC.

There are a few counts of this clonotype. Here the CDR3 DNA reads TGTGCTAGTGGTACAGCCGCGAGGGAGCTGTTTTTT. Protein sequence: CASGTAARELFF. This chain links TRBV12-5 with TRBJ2-2; D is unresolved. Germline CDR1 reads LGHNT; CDR2 reads FRNRAP. The CDR3 sequence is 12 residues long. Trimming took 5 bases from V and 9 from J, leaving 10 bases between them.

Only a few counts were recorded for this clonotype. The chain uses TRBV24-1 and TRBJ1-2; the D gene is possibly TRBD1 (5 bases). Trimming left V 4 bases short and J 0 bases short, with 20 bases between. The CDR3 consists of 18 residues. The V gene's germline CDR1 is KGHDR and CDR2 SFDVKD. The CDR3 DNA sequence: TGTGCCACCAGTGAGCGCCCGGGACGGAAGGTTTCTAACTATGGCTACACCTTC. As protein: CATSERPGRKVSNYGYTF.

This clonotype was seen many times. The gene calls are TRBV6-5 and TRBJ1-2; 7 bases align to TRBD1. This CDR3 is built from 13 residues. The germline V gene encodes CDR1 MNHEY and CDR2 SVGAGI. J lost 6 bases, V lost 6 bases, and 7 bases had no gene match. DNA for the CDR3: TGTGCCAGCAGCGTTGACAGGGAAAATGGCTACACCTTC. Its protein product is CASSVDRENGYTF.

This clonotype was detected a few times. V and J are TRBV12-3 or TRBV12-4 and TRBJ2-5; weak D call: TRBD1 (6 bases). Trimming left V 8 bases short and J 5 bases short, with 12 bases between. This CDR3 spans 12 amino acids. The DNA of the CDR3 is TGTGCCAGCGGGGGCGGGTCGGAGACCCAGTACTTC. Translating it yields CASGGGSETQYF.

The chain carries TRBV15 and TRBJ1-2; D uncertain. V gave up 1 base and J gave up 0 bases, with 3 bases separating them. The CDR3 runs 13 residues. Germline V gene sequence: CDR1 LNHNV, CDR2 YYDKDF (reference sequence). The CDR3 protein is CATSRASNYGYTF. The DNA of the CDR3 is TGTGCCACCAGCAGAGCCTCTAACTATGGCTACACCTTC.

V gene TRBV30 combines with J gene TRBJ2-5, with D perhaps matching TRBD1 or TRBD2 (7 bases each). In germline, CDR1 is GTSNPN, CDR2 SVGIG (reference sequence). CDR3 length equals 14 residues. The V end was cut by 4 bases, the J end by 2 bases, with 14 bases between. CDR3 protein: CAWKRDSRQETQYF. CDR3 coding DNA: TGTGCCTGGAAGCGGGACAGTCGACAAGAGACCCAGTACTTC. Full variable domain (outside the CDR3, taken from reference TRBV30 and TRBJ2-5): SQTIHQWPATLVQPVGSPLSLECTVEGTSNPNLYWYRQAAGRGLQLLFYSVGIGQISSEVPQNLSASRPQDRQFILSSKKLLLSDSGFYLCAWKRDSRQETQYFGPGTRLLVL.

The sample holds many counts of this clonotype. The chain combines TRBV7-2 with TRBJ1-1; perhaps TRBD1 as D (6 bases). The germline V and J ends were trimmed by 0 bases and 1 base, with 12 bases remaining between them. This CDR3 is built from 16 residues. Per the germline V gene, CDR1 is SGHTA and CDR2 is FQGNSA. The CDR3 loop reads CASSLATGLTNTEAFF. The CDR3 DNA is TGTGCCAGCAGCTTAGCTACAGGGCTTACGAACACTGAAGCTTTCTTT. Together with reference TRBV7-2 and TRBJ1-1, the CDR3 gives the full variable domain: GAGVSQSPSNKVTEKGKDVELRCDPISGHTALYWYRQSLGQGLEFLIYFQGNSAPDKSGLPSDRFSAERTGGSVSTLTIQRTQQEDSAVYLCASSLATGLTNTEAFFGQGTRLTVV.

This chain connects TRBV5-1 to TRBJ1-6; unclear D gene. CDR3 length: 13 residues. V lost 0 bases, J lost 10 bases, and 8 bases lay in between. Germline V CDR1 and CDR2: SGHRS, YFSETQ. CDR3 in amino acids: CASSLESFSPLHF. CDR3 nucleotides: TGCGCCAGCAGCTTGGAATCTTTCTCACCCCTCCACTTT.

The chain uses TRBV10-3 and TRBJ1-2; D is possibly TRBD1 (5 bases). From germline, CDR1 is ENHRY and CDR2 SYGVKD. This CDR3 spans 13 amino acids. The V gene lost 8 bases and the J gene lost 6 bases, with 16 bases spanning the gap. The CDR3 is CAIGARSQDGYTF. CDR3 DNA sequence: TGTGCCATCGGGGCAAGGTCTCAGGATGGCTACACCTTC.

The chain's CDR3 is CAISTQQETQYF. In nucleotides, the CDR3 is TGTGCCATCAGTACGCAGCAAGAGACCCAGTACTTC. The chain employs TRBV10-3 and TRBJ2-5; D gene unclear. Germline CDR1 ENHRY, CDR2 SYGVKD. The V end was cut by 5 bases, the J end by 2 bases, with 6 bases between. The CDR3 sequence is 12 residues long.

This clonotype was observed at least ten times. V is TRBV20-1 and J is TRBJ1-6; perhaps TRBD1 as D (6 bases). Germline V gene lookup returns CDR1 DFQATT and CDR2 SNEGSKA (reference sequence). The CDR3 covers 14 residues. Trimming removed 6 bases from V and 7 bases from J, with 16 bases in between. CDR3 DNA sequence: TGCAGTGCAACCGGAGGGGGTCAGAATTCACCCCTCCACTTT. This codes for CSATGGGQNSPLHF.